Given below is one T cell receptor (beta chain) in context. Antigen unknown. Each gene name is a mouse one. The read is 1 residue too short to cover the CDR3 end, so that end is filled in from the germline J gene. The protocol was immunoSEQ multiplex PCR, while the TCRdb copy is restricted to in-frame clones and leaves out a portion. The data contain 9,000 to 9,500 clones, about 47% of them singletons. The sample originates from a study of tissue T cells after allogeneic stem cell transplantation. General study results and limits: TCR repertoires tracked anatomic similarity, regardless of disease or transplant status. Tissue-detected TCR repertoire was only partly captured by blood and spleen T cells. Motif-based clustering found tissue-specific repertoire signatures shared across patients, though few clones were shared.

V lost 3 bases and J lost 7; bases outside the gene matches: 1. This CDR3 has 14 residues. Germline V gene data show CDR1 as SNHLY and CDR2 as FYNGKV (reference sequence). Sample time point: mouse harvest day 7 after allogeneic transplant. Each mouse received 10^7 T-cell-depleted marrow cells plus 10^6 splenic CD5+ T cells by tail vein. The clonotype comes from a female BALB/c mouse given C57BL/6 T cells with graft-versus-host disease after an allogeneic hematopoietic cell transplant. The chain employs TRBV3 and TRBJ1-6; 9 nucleotides agree with TRBD1. TRBJ1-6 is annotated as an ORF whose role is uncertain. Specimen: gut tissue. The CDR3 bases that were read are TGTGCCAGCAGCTTGGGACAGGGAAATTCGCCCCTCTAC. Its translation is CASSLGQGNSPLY. The full CDR3 protein reads CASSLGQGNSPLYF.